This T cell receptor (beta chain) emerged from a study of pediatric ulcerative colitis. For the study at large: Ulcerative colitis patients had pancolitis or left-sided colitis, with confirming histology.

Assay used: immunoSEQ multiplex PCR; TCRdb lists only in-frame clones, some missing. Of 25,000 to 35,000 clones in the sample, roughly four fifths were seen once. About this clone itself: Its antigen is undetermined.

Broader study findings: A couple of rectal CDR3 clonotypes occurred in all ulcerative colitis patients.

The CDR3 is 16 residues long. What was sequenced was blood. The sequence came from a boy between 10 and 17 years old with severe ulcerative colitis. The chain recombines TRBV12-2 with TRBJ1-6. TRBV12-2 corresponds to a pseudogene. The CDR3 spells CASRLVMWFLTSPLHF. CDR3 in DNA: TGTGCAAGTCGCTTAGTAATGTGGTTTCTAACTTCACCCCTCCACTTT.